Following are 22 T cell receptor beta chains from one sample sequenced in a study of identical twins. TCRdb re-analysed the 5' RACE reads in MiXCR, keeping a single row per CDR3 protein. The table includes about 690,000 distinct CDR3 sequences, around 6% detected once. Sample: naive T cells sorted from blood. These receptors all stem from a man aged 18 to 29 in good health.

This chain links TRBV11-2 with TRBJ2-5, with 8 bases lining up with TRBD2. The CDR3 contains 17 residues. The V gene's germline CDR1 is SGHAT and CDR2 FQNNGV. The trim removed 5 bases at V and 1 base at J, leaving 12 bases unmatched. The CDR3 sequence is CASSPRGSGATQETQYF. Here the CDR3 DNA reads TGTGCCAGCAGCCCCCGTGGTAGCGGGGCTACCCAAGAGACCCAGTACTTC. Variable domain in full (rest from reference TRBV11-2 and TRBJ2-5): EAGVAQSPRYKIIEKRQSVAFWCNPISGHATLYWYQQILGQGPKLLIQFQNNGVVDDSQLPKDRFSAERLKGVDSTLKIQPAKLEDSAVYLCASSPRGSGATQETQYFGPGTRLLVL.

This clonotype was counted at least ten times. The chain has TRBV5-1 and TRBJ2-1; D possibly uses TRBD1 or TRBD2 (5 bases each). The V end lost 4 bases, the J end lost 13 bases, and 12 bases lay between the germline ends. There are 11 residues in the CDR3. The V gene's germline CDR1 is SGHRS and CDR2 YFSETQ. CDR3 protein: CASSTGPPQFF. CDR3 coding DNA: TGCGCCAGCAGCACGGGACCGCCACAGTTCTTC.

This clonotype was seen a few times. The J gene is TRBJ1-5, the V gene TRBV5-6; D ambiguous. Trimming left V 3 bases short and J 7 bases short, with 17 bases between. This CDR3 is 15 amino acids long. Germline V gene data show CDR1 as SGHDT and CDR2 as YYEEEE. The CDR3 nucleotides are TGTGCCAGCAGCTCAAGACGAATATCGGGCCAGCCCCAGCATTTT. Encoded protein: CASSSRRISGQPQHF. Based on the CDR3 plus reference TRBV5-6 and TRBJ1-5, the full variable domain is DAGVTQSPTHLIKTRGQQVTLRCSPKSGHDTVSWYQQALGQGPQFIFQYYEEEERQRGNFPDRFSGHQFPNYSSELNVNALLLGDSALYLCASSSRRISGQPQHFGDGTRLSIL.

The rearrangement links TRBV4-1 to TRBJ1-1; D gene unclear. Trimming removed 4 bases at V and 3 bases at J, with 9 bases between. Germline V CDR1 and CDR2: MGHRA, YSYEKL. The CDR3 is 13 residues long. This CDR3 is CASSRDQYTEAFF. The CDR3 DNA is TGCGCCAGCAGCCGGGATCAATACACTGAAGCTTTCTTT.

This clonotype appeared a few times. The rearrangement links TRBV29-1 to TRBJ2-5, with D possibly matching TRBD2 (6 bases). Trimming pared 1 base from V and 0 bases from J, leaving 18 bases between. The CDR3 contains 17 residues. Germline V gene lookup returns CDR1 SQVTM and CDR2 ANQGSEA. CDR3 DNA sequence: TGCAGCGTTGAAGTCGCAATAGGACGGGAGTACCAAGAGACCCAGTACTTC. Encoded protein: CSVEVAIGREYQETQYF.

V is TRBV4-3 and J is TRBJ2-7, with TRBD2 matching over 7 bases. CDR3 length: 14 residues. Per germline, CDR1 LGHNA and CDR2 YSLEER. After removal of 4 bases from V and 3 bases from J, the junction contained 6 bases not matched to a gene. The CDR3 nucleotides read TGCGCCAGCAGCCCAGTCCCGGGGGGCTACGAGCAGTACTTC. This codes for CASSPVPGGYEQYF.

This clonotype was seen at least ten times. The V gene is TRBV25-1, the J gene TRBJ1-2; D not resolved. Germline V lookup: CDR1 MGHDK, CDR2 SYGVNS. CDR3 length: 12 amino acids. The ends were cut back, 1 base at V and 6 bases at J, with 6 bases in the middle. CDR3 sequence: CASSEWGNGYTF. As DNA, the CDR3 is TGTGCCAGCAGTGAATGGGGTAATGGCTACACCTTC.

This clonotype was observed many times. The gene calls are TRBV5-1 and TRBJ2-1, with D unresolved. This CDR3 is 15 amino acids long. Trimming left V 0 bases short and J 3 bases short, with 10 bases between. Germline CDR1 SGHRS, CDR2 YFSETQ. The CDR3 DNA reads TGCGCCAGCAGCTTGGCCGGAATCCTCTACAATGAGCAGTTCTTC. This encodes CASSLAGILYNEQFF.

This clonotype was found many times. The chain carries TRBV6-5 and TRBJ1-1; D gene unclear. Germline V gene data show CDR1 as MNHEY and CDR2 as SVGAGI. V gave up 0 bases and J gave up 0 bases, with 8 bases separating them. There are 15 residues in the CDR3. CDR3 coding DNA: TGTGCCAGCAGTTACTCCGGCTATATGAACACTGAAGCTTTCTTT. It codes for CASSYSGYMNTEAFF.

This clonotype was found many times. J is TRBJ2-3 and V is TRBV27; 14 bases are shared with TRBD2. The germline V gene encodes CDR1 MNHEY and CDR2 SMNVEV (reference sequence). J lost 4 bases, V lost 6 bases, and 12 bases had no gene match. This CDR3 comprises 18 residues. CDR3 protein: CASSRTPTSGRVSDTQYF. CDR3 sequence (DNA): TGTGCCAGCAGCCGAACGCCGACTAGCGGGAGGGTTTCAGATACGCAGTATTTT.

This rearrangement joins TRBV20-1 to TRBJ2-1; perhaps D is TRBD1 or TRBD2 (6 bases each). The CDR3 sequence is 18 residues long. The ends were cut back, 0 bases at V and 10 bases at J, with 28 bases in the middle. Germline V gives CDR1 DFQATT, CDR2 SNEGSKA (reference sequence). The CDR3 nucleotides are TGCAGTGCTAGAGATCGTCTCGGCTCTGGAGGGGGTCGTAGGGAGCAGTTCTTC. Its protein is CSARDRLGSGGGRREQFF.

This clonotype was found many times. The rearrangement joins TRBV12-3 or TRBV12-4 to TRBJ2-1; the match to TRBD2 covers 8 bases. V lost 3 bases to trimming and J lost 12 bases; unmatched junction nucleotides: 7. There are 13 residues in the CDR3. The CDR3 DNA follows: TGTGCCAGCAGTTTCGGGGGGGAAAGGGTGCAGTTCTTC. Its protein product is CASSFGGERVQFF.

This clonotype has only a few counts. The V and J genes are TRBV5-5 and TRBJ1-5; 8 nucleotides align to TRBD1. The V segment lost 4 bases and the J segment 0 bases; nucleotides outside the gene matches: 6. Per the germline V gene, CDR1 is SGHKS and CDR2 is YYEKEE (reference sequence). The CDR3 spans 16 residues. The CDR3 DNA is TGTGCCAGCAGCCCCTACGACAGGGGTAGCAATCAGCCCCAGCATTTT. Its translation: CASSPYDRGSNQPQHF. Filled out from reference TRBV5-5 and TRBJ1-5, the complete variable domain reads DAGVTQSPTHLIKTRGQQVTLRCSPISGHKSVSWYQQVLGQGPQFIFQYYEKEERGRGNFPDRFSARQFPNYSSELNVNALLLGDSALYLCASSPYDRGSNQPQHFGDGTRLSIL.

With respect to this clonotype: Sequence at one end of the junction differs from germline and may be a read error. The V gene is TRBV27, the J gene TRBJ1-6; 9 positions agree with TRBD1. The CDR3 has 15 amino acids. The germline V gene encodes CDR1 MNHEY and CDR2 SMNVEV (reference sequence). Here the CDR3 DNA reads TGTGCCAGCAGCACCGGGACAGGGTTTAATTCACCCCTCCTCTTT. Residues: CASSTGTGFNSPLLF.

This clonotype appeared a few times. This chain uses TRBV28 with TRBJ2-7; 7 nucleotides agree with TRBD1. The germline gives CDR1 MDHEN, CDR2 SYDVKM. J gave up 4 bases and V 5 bases, and 8 bases lay outside the gene matches. The CDR3 runs 14 residues. CDR3 residues: CASSIPGTEYEQYF. In nucleotides, the CDR3 is TGTGCCAGCAGTATCCCCGGGACAGAATACGAGCAGTACTTC. The variable domain in full, completed from reference TRBV28 and TRBJ2-7, reads DVKVTQSSRYLVKRTGEKVFLECVQDMDHENMFWYRQDPGLGLRLIYFSYDVKMKEKGDIPEGYSVSREKKERFSLILESASTNQTSMYLCASSIPGTEYEQYFGPGTRLTVT.

This clonotype was picked up many times. The V and J genes are TRBV7-2 and TRBJ2-1; D is undetermined. V shed 5 bases and J shed 9 bases, with 14 bases lying between them. Germline-derived CDR1 and CDR2 are SGHTA and FQGNSA. The CDR3 runs to 13 residues. This CDR3 reads CASSPPWAGEQFF. The DNA for the CDR3 is TGTGCCAGCAGCCCCCCATGGGCCGGTGAGCAGTTCTTC.

This clonotype showed up many times. The chain has TRBV5-6 and TRBJ2-7, with a tentative D call TRBD1 (6 bases). V was pared by 4 bases and J by 1 base, with 12 bases between. Germline V gene lookup returns CDR1 SGHDT and CDR2 YYEEEE. This CDR3 contains 14 residues. The CDR3: CASSPDTGSYEQYF. The CDR3 region has the DNA TGTGCCAGCAGCCCCGATACAGGGTCCTACGAGCAGTACTTC.

This clonotype was seen a few times. The chain couples TRBV2 to TRBJ2-1, with D uncertain. Trimming removed 7 bases from V and 12 bases from J, with 13 bases in between. This CDR3 contains 11 residues. Germline CDR1 SNHLY, CDR2 FYNNEI. CDR3 nucleotide sequence: TGTGCCAGCACGGAGTCGACTGGGCAGTTCTTC. As protein: CASTESTGQFF.

The V call is TRBV3-1, the J call TRBJ2-1; TRBD2 matches at 7 bases. Germline assignment: CDR1 LGHDT and CDR2 YNNKEL (reference sequence). The CDR3 runs to 17 residues. V was pared by 1 base and J by 8 bases, with 14 bases of the junction left unmatched. The CDR3 region has the DNA TGTGCCAGCAGCCAAGGGTCTCGGTCGGGAGGCTCTGATGAGCAGTTCTTC. It encodes CASSQGSRSGGSDEQFF.

The sample holds many counts of this clonotype. The DNA of the CDR3 is TGTGCCAGCAGTTCCAGACAGGGTCACAATGAGCAGTTCTTC. This codes for CASSSRQGHNEQFF. V usage is TRBV12-3 or TRBV12-4 and J usage is TRBJ2-1; 7 bases fit TRBD1. CDR3 length: 14 residues. Trimming at V came to 4 bases and at J to 5 bases, leaving 5 bases not matched to a gene.

The V and J genes are TRBV11-3 and TRBJ2-4; 7 nucleotides align to TRBD1. This CDR3 contains 16 residues. With 5 bases clipped from V and 0 bases from J, the junction kept 7 bases outside the gene matches. Germline CDR1 reads SGHNT; CDR2 reads YENEEA. In DNA form, the CDR3 reads TGTGCCAGCAGCAGGGGACAGCTACTAGCCAAAAACATTCAGTACTTC. It codes for CASSRGQLLAKNIQYF.

The chain employs TRBV24-1 and TRBJ2-2; no firm D call. V was shortened by 3 bases and J by 9 bases, with 13 bases between the two germline ends. CDR3 length: 14 residues. Per germline, CDR1 KGHDR and CDR2 SFDVKD. The CDR3 bases are TGTGCCACCAGTGATCCCACATGGCGCCGGGAGCTGTTTTTT. Translated, it gives CATSDPTWRRELFF.